What follows are 11 T cell receptor beta chains derived from one specimen sequenced in a study of T cell clonotyping in hematopoietic cell transplantation. Indicated time point: recipient sample about 28 days before transplant, after cytoreduction. The protocol was immunoSEQ multiplex PCR, while the TCRdb copy is restricted to in-frame clones and leaves out a portion. Here the sample spans about 50,000 clones, approximately 90% being singletons. The starting material was peripheral blood mononuclear cells, obtained before stem cell transplant. The receptor source for this set is a man aged 55-75 years with biphenotypic leukemia. Some clones in this sample may be carry-over from other donors' samples.

This clone was counted a single time. This chain links TRBV4-2 with TRBJ2-2, with TRBD2 identical over 9 bases. V shed 1 base, J shed 3 bases, and the junction held 3 bases outside the gene matches. This CDR3 contains 16 residues. Germline V CDR1 and CDR2: LGHNA, YNFKEQ. CDR3 residues: CASSQGASGDTGELFF. CDR3 nucleotide sequence: TGTGCCAGCAGCCAAGGGGCTAGCGGGGACACCGGGGAGCTGTTTTTT.

The V gene is TRBV11-2, the J gene TRBJ1-1; the D gene is possibly TRBD1 (6 bases). The CDR3 sequence is 18 residues long. Germline V gives CDR1 SGHAT, CDR2 FQNNGV. V lost 6 bases to trimming and J lost 4 bases, with 27 bases between them. CDR3 residues: CASRLPGQFDGMGTEAFF. The CDR3 DNA is TGTGCCAGCAGACTTCCCGGACAGTTTGACGGAATGGGCACTGAAGCTTTCTTT.

The V gene is TRBV2, the J gene TRBJ2-5, with D perhaps matching TRBD2 (6 bases). V lost 8 bases to trimming and J lost 2 bases, with 12 bases between them. In germline, CDR1 is SNHLY, CDR2 FYNNEI. CDR3 size: 13 residues. CDR3 sequence: CASCTSRQETQYF. DNA for the CDR3: TGTGCCAGCTGTACTAGCCGACAAGAGACCCAGTACTTC.

The rearrangement joins TRBV30 to TRBJ2-7, with a possible D match to TRBD1 (6 bases). The germline CDR1 and CDR2 sequences are GTSNPN and SVGIG (reference sequence). The V gene lost 5 bases and the J gene lost 5 bases, with 13 bases spanning the gap. The CDR3 has 12 amino acids. This CDR3 reads CAWDRGSHEQYF. The CDR3 nucleotides are TGTGCCTGGGATAGGGGGAGTCACGAGCAGTACTTC.

This chain connects TRBV5-1 to TRBJ2-2, with D possibly matching TRBD2 (6 bases). Trimming shortened V by 5 bases and J by 6 bases, and 11 bases separated the two germline ends. The CDR3 is 13 residues long. CDR1 and CDR2 (germline): SGHRS, YFSETQ. The CDR3 reads CASRSGEAGELFF. Here the CDR3 DNA reads TGCGCCAGCAGATCGGGAGAAGCCGGGGAGCTGTTTTTT.

The J gene is TRBJ2-3, the V gene TRBV5-1, with 8 bases lining up with TRBD1. The germline V gene has CDR1 SGHRS and CDR2 YFSETQ. This CDR3 spans 15 amino acids. Trimming took 0 bases from V and 6 from J; bases not matched to a gene: 6. CDR3 nucleotides: TGCGCCAGCAGCTTGGTTCCAGGGGGCGTGGATACGCAGTATTTT. Its translation is CASSLVPGGVDTQYF.

This clone was seen just once. The chain combines TRBV7-2 with TRBJ2-3; D gene unclear. Trimming took 6 bases from V and 0 from J, leaving 16 bases between them. The CDR3 is 16 amino acids. CDR1 is SGHTA, CDR2 FQGNSA, per germline. The CDR3 is CASRRLPGPSTDTQYF. The DNA of the CDR3 is TGTGCCAGCAGGAGGCTGCCAGGACCTAGCACAGATACGCAGTATTTT.

The genes are TRBV19 and TRBJ1-4; D might be TRBD1 (5 bases). Germline lookup yields CDR1 LNHDA and CDR2 SQIVND (reference sequence). V shed 1 base and J shed 7 bases, with 13 bases lying between them. The CDR3 sequence is 15 residues long. Written as DNA, the CDR3 is TGTGCCAGTAGTATAGGGGGCGCGGGGATTGAAAAACTGTTTTTT. This translates into CASSIGGAGIEKLFF.

The chain is built from TRBV2 and TRBJ2-5; no firm D call. This CDR3 is built from 13 residues. Germline lookup yields CDR1 SNHLY and CDR2 FYNNEI. Trimming removed 3 bases from V and 0 bases from J, with 5 bases in between. The CDR3 DNA reads TGTGCCAGCAGTGAGGGCTACCAAGAGACCCAGTACTTC. Amino acids: CASSEGYQETQYF.

This chain joins TRBV4-1 and TRBJ1-3; no definite D call. CDR3 length: 15 amino acids. The V gene lost 3 bases and the J gene lost 3 bases, with 12 bases spanning the gap. Germline CDR1 and CDR2: MGHRA and YSYEKL. CDR3 in DNA: TGCGCCAGCAGCCACGGAATGGAATATGGAAACACCATATATTTT. Translated, it gives CASSHGMEYGNTIYF.

The rearrangement uses TRBV28 and TRBJ1-2; D possibly corresponds to TRBD1 (6 bases). This CDR3 is built from 17 residues. Trimming removed 4 bases at V and 4 bases at J, with 22 bases between. The germline gives CDR1 MDHEN, CDR2 SYDVKM. CDR3: CASSSDSDSIFGYGYTF. The CDR3 nucleotides read TGTGCCAGCAGTTCTGATTCGGACAGCATTTTTGGCTATGGCTACACCTTC.